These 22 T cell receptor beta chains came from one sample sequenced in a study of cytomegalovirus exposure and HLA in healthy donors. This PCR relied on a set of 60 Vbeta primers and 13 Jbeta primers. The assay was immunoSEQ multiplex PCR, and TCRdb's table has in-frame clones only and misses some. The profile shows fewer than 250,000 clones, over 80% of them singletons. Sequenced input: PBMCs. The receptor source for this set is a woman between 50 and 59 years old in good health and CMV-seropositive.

The CDR3 DNA follows: TGTGCCAGCAGTGGGTCCCGGGGACAGGTATATAATTCACCCCTCCACTTT. This codes for CASSGSRGQVYNSPLHF. The rearrangement uses TRBV6-1 and TRBJ1-6; 8 nucleotides agree with TRBD1. The CDR3 has 17 amino acids. The germline CDR1 and CDR2 sequences are MNHNS and SASEGT. The V gene end was trimmed by 4 bases and the J gene end by 4 bases; junction bases not matched to a gene: 9.

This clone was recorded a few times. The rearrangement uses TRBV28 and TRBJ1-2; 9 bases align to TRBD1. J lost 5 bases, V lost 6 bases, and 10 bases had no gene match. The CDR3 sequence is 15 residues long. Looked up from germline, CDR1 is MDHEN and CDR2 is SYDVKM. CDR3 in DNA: TGTGCCAGCAGCCTCACGGGACAGGGAGAATATGGCTACACCTTC. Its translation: CASSLTGQGEYGYTF.

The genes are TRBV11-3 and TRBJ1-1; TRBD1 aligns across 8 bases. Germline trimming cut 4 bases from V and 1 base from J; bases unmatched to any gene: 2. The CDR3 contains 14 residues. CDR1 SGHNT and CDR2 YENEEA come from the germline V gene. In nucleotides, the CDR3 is TGTGCCAGCAGCTCGGGACAGGCGAACACTGAAGCTTTCTTT. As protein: CASSSGQANTEAFF.

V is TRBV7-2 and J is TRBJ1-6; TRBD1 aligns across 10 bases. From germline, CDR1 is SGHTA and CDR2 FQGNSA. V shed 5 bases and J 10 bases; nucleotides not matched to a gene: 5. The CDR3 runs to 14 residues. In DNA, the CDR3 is TGTGCCAGCAGCCCCTTGACAGGGGGCTCACCCCTCCACTTT. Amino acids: CASSPLTGGSPLHF.

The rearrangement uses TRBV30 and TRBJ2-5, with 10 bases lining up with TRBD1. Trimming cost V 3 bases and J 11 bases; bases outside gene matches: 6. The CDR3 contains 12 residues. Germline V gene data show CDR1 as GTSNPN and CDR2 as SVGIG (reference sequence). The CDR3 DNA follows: TGTGCCTGGAGCTGGACAGGGGGTTGGCAGTACTTC. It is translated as CAWSWTGGWQYF.

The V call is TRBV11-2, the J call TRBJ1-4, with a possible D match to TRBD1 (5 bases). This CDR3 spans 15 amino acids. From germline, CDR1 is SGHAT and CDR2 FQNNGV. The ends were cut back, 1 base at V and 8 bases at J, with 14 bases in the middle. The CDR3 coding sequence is TGTGCCAGCAGCTTAGGATGGGGCGCGGGGGAAAAACTGTTTTTT. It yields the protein CASSLGWGAGEKLFF.

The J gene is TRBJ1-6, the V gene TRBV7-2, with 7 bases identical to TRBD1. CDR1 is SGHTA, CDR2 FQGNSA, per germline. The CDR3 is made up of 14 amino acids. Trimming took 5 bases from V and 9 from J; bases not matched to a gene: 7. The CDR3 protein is CASSLTGPLSPLHF. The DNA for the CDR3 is TGTGCCAGCAGCCTGACAGGGCCCCTTTCACCCCTCCACTTT.

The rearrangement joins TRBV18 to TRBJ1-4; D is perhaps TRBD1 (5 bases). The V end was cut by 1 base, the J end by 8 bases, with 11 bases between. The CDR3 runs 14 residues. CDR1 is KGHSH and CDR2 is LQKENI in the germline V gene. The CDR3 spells CASSPQGLREKLFF. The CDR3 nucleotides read TGTGCCAGCTCACCACAGGGGCTAAGAGAAAAACTGTTTTTT.

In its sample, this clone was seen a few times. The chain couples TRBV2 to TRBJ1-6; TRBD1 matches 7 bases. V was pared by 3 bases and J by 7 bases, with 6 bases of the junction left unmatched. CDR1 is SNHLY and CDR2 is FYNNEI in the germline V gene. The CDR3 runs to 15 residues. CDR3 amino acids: CASSDRTGVNSPLHF. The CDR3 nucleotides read TGTGCCAGCAGTGATCGGACAGGAGTAAATTCACCCCTCCACTTT.

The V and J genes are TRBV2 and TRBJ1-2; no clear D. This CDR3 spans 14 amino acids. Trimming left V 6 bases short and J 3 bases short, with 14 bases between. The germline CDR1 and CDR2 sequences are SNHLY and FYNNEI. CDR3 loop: CASSNTQSYYGYTF. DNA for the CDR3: TGTGCCAGCAGCAATACACAGAGCTACTATGGCTACACCTTC. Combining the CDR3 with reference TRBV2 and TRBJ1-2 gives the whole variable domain EPEVTQTPSHQVTQMGQEVILRCVPISNHLYFYWYRQILGQKVEFLVSFYNNEISEKSEIFDDQFSVERPDGSNFTLKIRSTKLEDSAMYFCASSNTQSYYGYTFGSGTRLTVV.

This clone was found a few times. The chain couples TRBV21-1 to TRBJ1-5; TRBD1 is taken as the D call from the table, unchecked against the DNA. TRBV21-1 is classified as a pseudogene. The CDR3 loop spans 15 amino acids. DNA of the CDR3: TGTGCCAGCAGCAATTTCCAGGGGGCCGATCAGCCCCAGCATTTT. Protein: CASSNFQGADQPQHF.

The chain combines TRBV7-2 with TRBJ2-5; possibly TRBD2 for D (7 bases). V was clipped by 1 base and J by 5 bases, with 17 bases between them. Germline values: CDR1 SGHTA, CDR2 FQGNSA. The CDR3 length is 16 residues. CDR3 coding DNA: TGTGCCAGCAGCTTAGTAGGTGGGGGGGCCATGGAGACCCAGTACTTC. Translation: CASSLVGGGAMETQYF.

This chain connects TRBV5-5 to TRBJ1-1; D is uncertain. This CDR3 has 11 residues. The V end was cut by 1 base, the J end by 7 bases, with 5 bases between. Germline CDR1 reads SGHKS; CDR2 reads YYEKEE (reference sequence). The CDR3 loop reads CASSLWLEAFF. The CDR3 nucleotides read TGTGCCAGCAGCTTGTGGCTTGAAGCTTTCTTT.

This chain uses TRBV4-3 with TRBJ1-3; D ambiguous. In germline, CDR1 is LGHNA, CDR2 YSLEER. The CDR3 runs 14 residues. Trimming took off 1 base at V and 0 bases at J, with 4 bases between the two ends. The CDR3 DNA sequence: TGCGCCAGCAGCCAAGGGAGCTCTGGAAACACCATATATTTT. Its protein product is CASSQGSSGNTIYF.

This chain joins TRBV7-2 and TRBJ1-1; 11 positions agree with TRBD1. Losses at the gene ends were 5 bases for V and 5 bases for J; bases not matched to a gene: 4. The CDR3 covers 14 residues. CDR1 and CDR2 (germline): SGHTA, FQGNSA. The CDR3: CASSRDRGETEAFF. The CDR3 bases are TGTGCCAGCAGCCGGGACAGGGGGGAGACTGAAGCTTTCTTT.

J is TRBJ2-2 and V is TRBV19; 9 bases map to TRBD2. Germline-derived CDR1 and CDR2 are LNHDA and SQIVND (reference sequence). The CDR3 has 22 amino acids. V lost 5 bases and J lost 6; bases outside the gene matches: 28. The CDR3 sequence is CASSSPQRRGQPAGGSSGELFF. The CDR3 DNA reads TGTGCCAGTAGTTCCCCTCAACGACGGGGACAACCAGCGGGGGGTTCGTCCGGGGAGCTGTTTTTT. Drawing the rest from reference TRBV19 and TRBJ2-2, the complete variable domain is DGGITQSPKYLFRKEGQNVTLSCEQNLNHDAMYWYRQDPGQGLRLIYYSQIVNDFQKGDIAEGYSVSREKKESFPLTVTSAQKNPTAFYLCASSSPQRRGQPAGGSSGELFFGEGSRLTVL.

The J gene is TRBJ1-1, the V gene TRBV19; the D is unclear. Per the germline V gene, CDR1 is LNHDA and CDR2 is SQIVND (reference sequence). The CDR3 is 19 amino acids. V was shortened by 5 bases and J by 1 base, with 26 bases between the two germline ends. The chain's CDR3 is CASSVLRSPRLESNTEAFF. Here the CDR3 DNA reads TGTGCCAGTAGTGTCTTACGGAGTCCCCGTCTAGAGTCGAACACTGAAGCTTTCTTT. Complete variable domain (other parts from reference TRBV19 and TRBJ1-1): DGGITQSPKYLFRKEGQNVTLSCEQNLNHDAMYWYRQDPGQGLRLIYYSQIVNDFQKGDIAEGYSVSREKKESFPLTVTSAQKNPTAFYLCASSVLRSPRLESNTEAFFGQGTRLTVV.

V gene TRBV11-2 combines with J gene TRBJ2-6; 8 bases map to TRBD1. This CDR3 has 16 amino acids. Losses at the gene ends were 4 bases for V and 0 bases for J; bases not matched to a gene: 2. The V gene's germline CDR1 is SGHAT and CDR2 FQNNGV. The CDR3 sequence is CASSWTGSSGANVLTF. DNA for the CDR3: TGTGCCAGCAGCTGGACAGGGAGCTCTGGGGCCAACGTCCTGACTTTC. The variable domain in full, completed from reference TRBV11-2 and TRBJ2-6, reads EAGVAQSPRYKIIEKRQSVAFWCNPISGHATLYWYQQILGQGPKLLIQFQNNGVVDDSQLPKDRFSAERLKGVDSTLKIQPAKLEDSAVYLCASSWTGSSGANVLTFGAGSRLTVL.

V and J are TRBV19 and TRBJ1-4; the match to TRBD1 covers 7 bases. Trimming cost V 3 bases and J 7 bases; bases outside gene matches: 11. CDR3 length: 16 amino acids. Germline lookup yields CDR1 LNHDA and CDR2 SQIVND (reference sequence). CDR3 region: CASSIRQGLAGEKLFF. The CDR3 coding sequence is TGTGCCAGTAGTATCCGACAGGGCCTAGCCGGTGAAAAACTGTTTTTT.

The CDR3 sequence is CASTKGKDRGYTEAFF. The DNA for the CDR3 is TGTGCCAGTACCAAAGGCAAGGACAGGGGTTACACTGAAGCTTTCTTT. The chain has TRBV19 and TRBJ1-1; TRBD1 matches at 9 bases. Germline V CDR1 and CDR2: LNHDA, SQIVND (reference sequence). V trimming: 7 bases; J trimming: 3 bases; junction bases outside the gene matches: 12. This CDR3 has 16 amino acids.

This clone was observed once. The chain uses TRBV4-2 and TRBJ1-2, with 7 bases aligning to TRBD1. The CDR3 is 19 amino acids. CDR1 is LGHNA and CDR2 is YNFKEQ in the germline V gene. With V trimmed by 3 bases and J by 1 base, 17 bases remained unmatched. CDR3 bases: TGTGCCAGCAGCCACGCCCCCGGGACAGATCCCCTTTATAACTATGGCTACACCTTC. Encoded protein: CASSHAPGTDPLYNYGYTF.

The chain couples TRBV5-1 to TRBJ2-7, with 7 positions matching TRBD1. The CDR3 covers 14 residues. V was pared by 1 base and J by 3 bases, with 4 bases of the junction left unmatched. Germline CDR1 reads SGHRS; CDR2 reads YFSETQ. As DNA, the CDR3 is TGCGCCAGCAGCTTGTCAACAGGGGACTACGAGCAGTACTTC. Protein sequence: CASSLSTGDYEQYF. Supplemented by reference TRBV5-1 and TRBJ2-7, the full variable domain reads KAGVTQTPRYLIKTRGQQVTLSCSPISGHRSVSWYQQTPGQGLQFLFEYFSETQRNKGNFPGRFSGRQFSNSRSEMNVSTLELGDSALYLCASSLSTGDYEQYFGPGTRLTVT.